These 31 T cell receptor beta chains were all obtained from the same sample, sequenced in a study of T cells in Graves' hyperthyroidism and ophthalmopathy. Researchers amplified the TCR beta CDR3 regions from RNA transcripts. Initially, a first-round RT-PCR of the TCR CDR3 employed the HTBI primer set. TCRdb recomputed calls from the multiplex PCR reads with MiXCR, one row per CDR3 protein. The data show fewer than 450,000 distinct CDR3 sequences, with around 15% seen just once and approximately 29% held by the top ten. Sequencing input: blood. These receptors were obtained from a man aged 50 to 60 with Graves' ophthalmopathy.

Many counts were recorded for this clonotype. The chain couples TRBV12-3 or TRBV12-4 to TRBJ2-1; D is perhaps TRBD1 (5 bases). Trimming took off 8 bases at V and 6 bases at J, with 11 bases between the two ends. The CDR3 covers 12 residues. CDR3 sequence reads: CASGQGPNEQFF. The CDR3 DNA follows: TGTGCCAGCGGGCAGGGCCCCAATGAGCAGTTCTTC.

This clonotype came up many times. This sequence joins TRBV20-1 and TRBJ1-1; D gene unclear. CDR3 length: 14 residues. Trimming removed 3 bases at V and 1 base at J, with 12 bases between. Germline assignment: CDR1 DFQATT and CDR2 SNEGSKA (reference sequence). CDR3: CSASNRVGNTEAFF. CDR3 coding DNA: TGCAGTGCTAGTAATCGGGTGGGGAACACTGAAGCTTTCTTT.

This clonotype was counted a few times. This chain uses TRBV7-2 with TRBJ1-4; D is unresolved. The CDR3 is 12 residues long. Trimming pared 5 bases from V and 8 bases from J, leaving 9 bases between. Germline V CDR1 and CDR2: SGHTA, FQGNSA. The CDR3 nucleotides are TGTGCCAGCAGCCGAGCCGGCGAAAAACTGTTTTTT. Translation: CASSRAGEKLFF.

This clonotype has ten or more counts. The rearrangement joins TRBV6-1 to TRBJ1-5, with D unclear. CDR3 length equals 14 residues. Deletions cut 7 bases from V and 11 bases from J, with 21 bases between. Per germline, CDR1 MNHNS and CDR2 SASEGT. CDR3: CASIIDGGFGAQHF. The CDR3 DNA is TGTGCCAGCATTATCGACGGAGGCTTTGGTGCCCAGCATTTT.

The V and J genes are TRBV11-1 and TRBJ2-1; 7 positions match TRBD2. The CDR3 runs to 15 residues. Germline trimming cut 5 bases from V and 7 bases from J; bases unmatched to any gene: 11. Germline lookup yields CDR1 SGHAT and CDR2 FQDESV (reference sequence). The CDR3 nucleotides read TGTGCCAGCAGCCAATGGGGAGGGCCACGGAATGAGCAGTTCTTC. Translation gives CASSQWGGPRNEQFF. The full variable domain, with the rest looked up from reference TRBV11-1 and TRBJ2-1, is EAEVAQSPRYKITEKSQAVAFWCDPISGHATLYWYRQILGQGPELLVQFQDESVVDDSQLPKDRFSAERLKGVDSTLKIQPAELGDSAMYLCASSQWGGPRNEQFFGPGTRLTVL.

This rearrangement joins TRBV5-6 to TRBJ1-3; D uncertain. CDR1 SGHDT and CDR2 YYEEEE come from the germline V gene. This CDR3 region has 15 residues. Trimming took off 1 base at V and 1 base at J, with 9 bases between the two ends. The CDR3 nucleotides are TGTGCCAGCAGCTTGAGTGGTCGATCTGGAAACACCATATATTTT. This sequence encodes CASSLSGRSGNTIYF.

This clonotype was found many times. This chain links TRBV3-1 with TRBJ2-2; D ambiguous. CDR3 length: 14 residues. V was shortened by 1 base and J by 6 bases, with 9 bases between the two germline ends. The V gene's germline CDR1 is LGHDT and CDR2 YNNKEL (reference sequence). CDR3 amino acids: CASSQAGLAGELFF. The DNA of the CDR3 is TGTGCCAGCAGCCAAGCCGGCTTGGCCGGGGAGCTGTTTTTT.

This clonotype has at least ten counts. V and J are TRBV6-5 and TRBJ1-5; the D gene is possibly TRBD1 (5 bases). The CDR3 length is 13 residues. V was clipped by 2 bases and J by 5 bases, with 7 bases between them. CDR1 is MNHEY and CDR2 is SVGAGI in the germline V gene. This CDR3 is CASSYDSDQPQHF. The CDR3 DNA sequence: TGTGCCAGCAGTTACGACAGCGATCAGCCCCAGCATTTT.

This clonotype appeared many times. J is TRBJ2-3 and V is TRBV20-1; 11 bases align to TRBD2. Germline-derived CDR1 and CDR2 are DFQATT and SNEGSKA (reference sequence). The V gene end was trimmed by 1 base and the J gene end by 2 bases; junction bases not matched to a gene: 8. The CDR3 is 17 residues long. In nucleotides, the CDR3 is TGCAGTGCTAGAGGGGGGACTAGCGGAGGACCCACAGATACGCAGTATTTT. It encodes CSARGGTSGGPTDTQYF.

This clonotype has a count of ten or more. This chain joins TRBV4-1 and TRBJ2-7, with 9 bases matching TRBD1. Trimming at V came to 2 bases and at J to 5 bases, leaving 7 bases not matched to a gene. The CDR3 has 15 residues. Germline-derived CDR1 and CDR2 are MGHRA and YSYEKL. The CDR3 sequence is CASSQPGQGRHEQYF. Written as DNA, the CDR3 is TGCGCCAGCAGCCAACCGGGACAGGGTCGCCACGAGCAGTACTTC.

Turning to this clonotype: A read error is possible here, since a much larger clone lies one base away. This chain connects TRBV6-6 to TRBJ2-5; 9 nucleotides line up with TRBD2. In germline, CDR1 is MNHNY, CDR2 SVGAGI (reference sequence). V lost 0 bases and J lost 9; bases outside the gene matches: 14. The CDR3 is made up of 17 amino acids. CDR3: CASSYSGGSGSREAQYF. The CDR3 bases are TGTGCCAGCAGTTACTCAGGCGGTAGCGGGAGTCGGGAGGCCCAGTACTTC.

This clonotype was seen at least ten times. V usage is TRBV20-1 and J usage is TRBJ2-7, with 9 nucleotides matching TRBD1. Germline CDR1 reads DFQATT; CDR2 reads SNEGSKA (reference sequence). The CDR3 totals 13 residues. Trimming removed 6 bases from V and 2 bases from J; junction bases left unmatched: 5. CDR3 sequence: CSARTGVTYEQYF. CDR3 in DNA: TGCAGTGCCCGGACAGGGGTGACCTACGAGCAGTACTTC.

V and J are TRBV12-3 or TRBV12-4 and TRBJ2-1; possible D gene TRBD2, 5 bases. CDR3 length: 13 amino acids. Trimming took 7 bases from V and 9 from J, leaving 16 bases between them. The CDR3 spells CASKPRAAGEQFF. CDR3 coding DNA: TGTGCCAGCAAGCCTCGAGCGGCTGGTGAGCAGTTCTTC.

A few counts support this clonotype. The chain recombines TRBV5-8 with TRBJ2-3, with 10 bases identical to TRBD1. V shed 4 bases and J 1 base; nucleotides not matched to a gene: 6. Germline V gives CDR1 SGHTS, CDR2 YDEGEE. CDR3 length: 16 amino acids. For the CDR3, the DNA is TGTGCCAGCAGCGCAAGACAGGGGGCGCGCACAGATACGCAGTATTTT. Translating gives CASSARQGARTDTQYF.

At least ten counts were recorded for this clonotype. This chain connects TRBV7-2 to TRBJ2-1, with 9 nucleotides matching TRBD1. J lost 6 bases, V lost 5 bases, and 5 bases had no gene match. The germline gives CDR1 SGHTA, CDR2 FQGNSA. The CDR3 sequence is 14 residues long. CDR3 sequence (DNA): TGTGCCAGCAGCAAAGAGACAGGGGGCAATGAGCAGTTCTTC. Translating gives CASSKETGGNEQFF. The full variable domain, with the rest looked up from reference TRBV7-2 and TRBJ2-1, is GAGVSQSPSNKVTEKGKDVELRCDPISGHTALYWYRQSLGQGLEFLIYFQGNSAPDKSGLPSDRFSAERTGGSVSTLTIQRTQQEDSAVYLCASSKETGGNEQFFGPGTRLTVL.

This clonotype was seen at least ten times. The rearrangement links TRBV18 to TRBJ1-3, with TRBD1 as a possible D gene (6 bases). The CDR3 runs 17 residues. V was shortened by 2 bases and J by 3 bases, with 17 bases between the two germline ends. Per the germline V gene, CDR1 is KGHSH and CDR2 is LQKENI. CDR3 loop: CASSPKAFDRNGNTIYF. Written as DNA, the CDR3 is TGTGCCAGCTCACCAAAGGCTTTTGACAGGAATGGAAACACCATATATTTT. Together with reference TRBV18 and TRBJ1-3, the CDR3 gives the full variable domain: NAGVMQNPRHLVRRRGQEARLRCSPMKGHSHVYWYRQLPEEGLKFMVYLQKENIIDESGMPKERFSAEFPKEGPSILRIQQVVRGDSAAYFCASSPKAFDRNGNTIYFGEGSWLTVV.

The table lists this clonotype with many counts. The chain carries TRBV5-1 and TRBJ2-1, with 10 bases aligning to TRBD2. The CDR3 sequence is 16 residues long. CDR1 and CDR2 (germline): SGHRS, YFSETQ. V dropped 4 bases and J dropped 4; count of bases not matched to a gene: 8. The CDR3 sequence is CASSVMSSGGYNEQFF. The CDR3 DNA reads as TGCGCCAGCAGCGTAATGTCTAGCGGGGGTTACAATGAGCAGTTCTTC.

This clonotype was seen at least ten times. The chain recombines TRBV20-1 with TRBJ2-7; 11 bases map to TRBD2. CDR1 DFQATT and CDR2 SNEGSKA come from the germline V gene (reference sequence). The V gene end was trimmed by 3 bases and the J gene end by 7 bases; junction bases not matched to a gene: 11. This CDR3 contains 15 residues. The CDR3 loop reads CSASYLAGGRREQYF. The DNA for the CDR3 is TGCAGTGCTAGCTACCTAGCGGGAGGTCGTAGAGAGCAGTACTTC.

This clonotype was found a few times. This chain connects TRBV27 to TRBJ2-1, with D possibly TRBD2 on 7 matching bases. The CDR3 length is 15 residues. Germline lookup yields CDR1 MNHEY and CDR2 SMNVEV (reference sequence). Trimming removed 3 bases at V and 1 base at J, with 10 bases between. The CDR3 here is CASSFGGASYNEQFF. The CDR3 nucleotides are TGTGCCAGCAGTTTTGGGGGGGCTTCCTACAATGAGCAGTTCTTC.

This clonotype was counted at least ten times. The chain employs TRBV11-2 and TRBJ2-5, with D perhaps assigned TRBD1 or TRBD2 (5 bases each). Trimming cost V 5 bases and J 4 bases, with 11 bases left between them. This CDR3 is 13 amino acids long. The germline V gene encodes CDR1 SGHAT and CDR2 FQNNGV. CDR3 sequence: CASSPGAVETQYF. The CDR3 bases are TGTGCCAGCAGCCCCGGGGCCGTAGAGACCCAGTACTTC.

This clonotype was detected only a few times. The chain uses TRBV3-1 and TRBJ2-2; 9 bases are shared with TRBD2. Germline loops: CDR1 LGHDT, CDR2 YNNKEL (reference sequence). J gave up 7 bases and V 7 bases, and 10 bases lay outside the gene matches. The CDR3 is 15 amino acids. The CDR3 region is CASNLLAGQGGELFF. The CDR3 DNA sequence: TGTGCCAGCAACCTCCTAGCGGGGCAGGGCGGGGAGCTGTTTTTT.

This clonotype was seen repeatedly, ten times or more. The chain uses TRBV18 and TRBJ2-1; D uncertain. The germline V gene has CDR1 KGHSH and CDR2 LQKENI. The CDR3 is 17 amino acids. V dropped 0 bases and J dropped 7 bases, with 19 bases sitting between them. CDR3 coding DNA: TGTGCCAGCTCACCACCGCAGGCCACATGGAGAGGAAATGAGCAGTTCTTC. Protein: CASSPPQATWRGNEQFF.

The rearrangement uses TRBV18 and TRBJ1-6; D is unresolved. The CDR3 length is 15 residues. V lost 0 bases, J lost 6 bases, and 9 bases lay in between. Germline V gene lookup returns CDR1 KGHSH and CDR2 LQKENI. The CDR3 loop is CASSPPLGVNSPLHF. The CDR3 coding sequence is TGTGCCAGCTCACCACCGCTCGGGGTTAATTCACCCCTCCACTTT.

This clonotype was detected a few times. This rearrangement joins TRBV12-3 or TRBV12-4 to TRBJ2-3; no reliable D call. The CDR3 is 12 residues long. V shed 7 bases and J shed 7 bases, with 12 bases lying between them. CDR3 residues: CASTTGSNTQYF. CDR3 DNA sequence: TGTGCCAGCACGACTGGTTCCAATACGCAGTATTTT.

This clonotype was counted many times. The chain carries TRBV3-1 and TRBJ2-7; D tentatively fits TRBD1 or TRBD2 (5 bases each). V was pared by 5 bases and J by 1 base, with 18 bases between. This CDR3 region has 16 residues. Germline loops: CDR1 LGHDT, CDR2 YNNKEL (reference sequence). The CDR3 reads CASSSKGTRLSYEQYF. CDR3 DNA sequence: TGTGCCAGCAGCTCAAAGGGGACCCGCCTTTCCTACGAGCAGTACTTC.

The chain couples TRBV11-2 to TRBJ2-3; D not resolved. The V end lost 5 bases, the J end lost 2 bases, and 11 bases lay between the germline ends. Germline-derived CDR1 and CDR2 are SGHAT and FQNNGV. CDR3 length: 14 amino acids. The CDR3 DNA follows: TGTGCCAGCAGCCTCCGGTGGGTCACAGATACGCAGTATTTT. Translation: CASSLRWVTDTQYF.

This clonotype was found many times. The genes are TRBV11-2 and TRBJ2-7; D possibly corresponds to TRBD2 (5 bases). The CDR3 consists of 15 residues. Trimming removed 1 base at V and 2 bases at J, with 12 bases between. The V gene's germline CDR1 is SGHAT and CDR2 FQNNGV. DNA of the CDR3: TGTGCCAGCAGCTTAGTGGCGGGTGCCGCCTACGAGCAGTACTTC. It yields the protein CASSLVAGAAYEQYF.

The V and J genes are TRBV10-3 and TRBJ2-7; no reliable D call. The CDR3 contains 14 residues. Germline V CDR1 and CDR2: ENHRY, SYGVKD. V dropped 3 bases and J dropped 6 bases, with 15 bases sitting between them. In DNA form, the CDR3 reads TGTGCCATCAGTGACTGGCAGGTGGGCTTCGAGCAGTACTTC. Its protein is CAISDWQVGFEQYF.

This sequence joins TRBV28 and TRBJ2-2; 9 bases agree with TRBD1. This CDR3 is 15 amino acids long. With 10 bases clipped from V and 7 bases from J, the junction kept 13 bases outside the gene matches. Per germline, CDR1 MDHEN and CDR2 SYDVKM. Here the CDR3 DNA reads TGTGCCACCAAATTGCCGGGACAGGGTAACGGGGAGCTGTTTTTT. Protein sequence: CATKLPGQGNGELFF.

The genes are TRBV6-1 and TRBJ1-5, with no clear D. Germline V gene sequence: CDR1 MNHNS, CDR2 SASEGT. The V and J ends lost 3 bases and 5 bases respectively, with 8 bases between them. This CDR3 is built from 13 residues. In DNA, the CDR3 is TGTGCCAGCAGTGAGTCAGGAGATCAGCCCCAGCATTTT. Translating it yields CASSESGDQPQHF.

This clonotype was detected ten times or more. This chain links TRBV5-4 with TRBJ2-7; tentatively, D is TRBD2 (5 bases). Germline-derived CDR1 and CDR2 are SGHNT and YYREEE (reference sequence). Trimming took off 4 bases at V and 5 bases at J, with 13 bases between the two ends. The CDR3 has 13 residues. The CDR3 spells CASSPQSSDEQYF. The CDR3 DNA is TGTGCCAGCAGCCCCCAGAGTAGCGACGAGCAGTACTTC.